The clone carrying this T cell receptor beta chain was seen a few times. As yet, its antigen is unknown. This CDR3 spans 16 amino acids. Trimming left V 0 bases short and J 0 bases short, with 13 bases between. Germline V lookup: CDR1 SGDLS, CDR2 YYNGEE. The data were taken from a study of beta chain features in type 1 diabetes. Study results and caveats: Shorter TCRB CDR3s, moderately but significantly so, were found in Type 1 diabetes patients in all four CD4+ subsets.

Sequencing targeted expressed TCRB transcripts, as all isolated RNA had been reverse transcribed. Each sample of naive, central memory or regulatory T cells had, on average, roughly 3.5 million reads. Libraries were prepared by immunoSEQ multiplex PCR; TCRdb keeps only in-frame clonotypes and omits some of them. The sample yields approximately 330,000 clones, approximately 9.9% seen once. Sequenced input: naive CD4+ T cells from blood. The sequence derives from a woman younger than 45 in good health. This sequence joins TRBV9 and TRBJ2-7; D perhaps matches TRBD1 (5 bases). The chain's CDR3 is CASSVASTAISYEQYF. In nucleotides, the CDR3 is TGTGCCAGCAGCGTAGCATCGACAGCCATCTCCTACGAGCAGTACTTC.